What follows is one TCR beta chain and its context. The data derive from a study of blood T cell repertoires in COVID-19. The CDR3 covers 18 residues. Germline lookup yields CDR1 SGHAT and CDR2 FQNNGV. V lost 4 bases and J lost 2, with 21 bases in between. Authors' methods: Counts of nucleated cells, estimated from reference gene primer amplification, were obtained. Sequencing used immunoSEQ multiplex PCR; TCRdb keeps in-frame clones, though not all of them. That table supplies the V and J calls and clone size; D and trimming were determined from the DNA. The sample has 130,000 to 150,000 clones; roughly 88% are singletons.

The receptor comes from a man aged 60 to 75 with active or convalescent COVID-19. The chain couples TRBV11-2 to TRBJ1-3, with a possible D match to TRBD1 (5 bases). Specimen: peripheral blood. The CDR3 bases are TGTGCCAGCAGCTCTTATTTCGCACCGACAGCCGCTGGAAACACCATATATTTT. It codes for CASSSYFAPTAAGNTIYF.